This TCR beta chain was sequenced during a study of OX40 agonist ivuxolimab in advanced cancers. V lost 0 bases to trimming and J lost 1 base, with 12 bases between them. The CDR3 runs 16 residues. Germline CDR1 reads MGHDK; CDR2 reads SYGVNS. The assay was immunoSEQ multiplex PCR, and TCRdb's table has in-frame clones only and misses some. This table holds approximately 160,000 clones, 85% to 95% found once. The chain couples TRBV25-1 to TRBJ1-1, with D uncertain. The clonotype comes from an adult with an advanced solid tumor such as melanoma, head and neck, liver or kidney cancer. Sequenced material: CD4+ or CD8+ T cells sorted from blood, taken in a trial of the OX40 agonist ivuxolimab. This CDR3 reads CASSEYRHPGNTEAFF. DNA of the CDR3: TGTGCCAGCAGTGAATATAGGCACCCTGGGAACACTGAAGCTTTCTTT. Full variable domain (outside the CDR3, taken from reference TRBV25-1 and TRBJ1-1): EADIYQTPRYLVIGTGKKITLECSQTMGHDKMYWYQQDPGMELHLIHYSYGVNSTEKGDLSSESTVSRIRTEHFPLTLESARPSHTSQYLCASSEYRHPGNTEAFFGQGTRLTVV.